This TCR beta chain emerged from a study of blood T cell repertoires in COVID-19. The wider study: COVID-19 samples from acute and convalescent phases originated in the United States, Italy and Spain. Sample material is recorded as cDNA or gDNA derived from T cells, B-cell-depleted T cells, or PBMCs.

V was trimmed by 6 bases and J by 1 base, leaving 9 bases between them. The germline CDR1 and CDR2 sequences are MNHNY and SVGAGI (reference sequence). CDR3 length: 13 residues. Original analysis: Quantification of nucleated cells was approximated via reference gene primer amplification. The table came from immunoSEQ multiplex PCR; TCRdb's copy has only in-frame clones and leaves some out. From that table come the V and J calls and clone size; the DNA was used to work out D and trimming. Of about 340,000 clones listed, roughly 89% are singletons. Material: peripheral blood. The receptor was isolated from a woman under 30 who had recovered from COVID-19. The J gene is TRBJ1-1, the V gene TRBV6-6; D is uncertain. The CDR3 protein is CASRSGPNTEAFF. CDR3 sequence (DNA): TGTGCCAGCAGATCAGGCCCGAACACTGAAGCTTTCTTT.